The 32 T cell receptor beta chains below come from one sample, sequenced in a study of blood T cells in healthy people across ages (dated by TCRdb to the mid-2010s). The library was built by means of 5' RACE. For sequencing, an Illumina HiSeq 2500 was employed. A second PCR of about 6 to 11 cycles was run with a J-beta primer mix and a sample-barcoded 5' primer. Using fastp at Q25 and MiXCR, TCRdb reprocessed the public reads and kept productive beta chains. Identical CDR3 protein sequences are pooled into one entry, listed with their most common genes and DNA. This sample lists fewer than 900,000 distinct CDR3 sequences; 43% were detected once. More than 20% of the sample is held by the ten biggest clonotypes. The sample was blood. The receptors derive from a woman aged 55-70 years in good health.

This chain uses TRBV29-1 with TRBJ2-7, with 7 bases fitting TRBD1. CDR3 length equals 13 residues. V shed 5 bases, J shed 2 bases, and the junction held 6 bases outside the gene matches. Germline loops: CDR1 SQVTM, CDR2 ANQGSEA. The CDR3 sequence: CSVSGTDTYEQYF. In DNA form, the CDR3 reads TGCAGCGTTAGTGGGACAGACACCTACGAGCAGTACTTC.

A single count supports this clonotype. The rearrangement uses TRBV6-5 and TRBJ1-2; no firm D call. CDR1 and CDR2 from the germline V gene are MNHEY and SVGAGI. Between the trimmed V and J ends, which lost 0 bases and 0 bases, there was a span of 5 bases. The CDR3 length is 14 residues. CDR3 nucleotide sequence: TGTGCCAGCAGTTACTCAGCTACTAACTATGGCTACACCTTC. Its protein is CASSYSATNYGYTF.

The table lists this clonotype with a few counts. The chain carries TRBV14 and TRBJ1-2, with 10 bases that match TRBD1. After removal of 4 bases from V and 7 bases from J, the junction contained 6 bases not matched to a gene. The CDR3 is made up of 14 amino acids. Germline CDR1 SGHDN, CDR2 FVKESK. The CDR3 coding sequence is TGTGCCAGCAGCCTTCGGACAGGGGGAGGTGGCTACACCTTC. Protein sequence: CASSLRTGGGGYTF.

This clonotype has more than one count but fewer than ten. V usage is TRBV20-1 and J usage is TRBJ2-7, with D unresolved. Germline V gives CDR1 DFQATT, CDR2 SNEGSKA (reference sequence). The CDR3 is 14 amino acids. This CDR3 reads CTDQRLDLSYEQYF. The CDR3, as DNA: TGCACAGACCAACGGCTTGATCTATCCTACGAGCAGTACTTC.

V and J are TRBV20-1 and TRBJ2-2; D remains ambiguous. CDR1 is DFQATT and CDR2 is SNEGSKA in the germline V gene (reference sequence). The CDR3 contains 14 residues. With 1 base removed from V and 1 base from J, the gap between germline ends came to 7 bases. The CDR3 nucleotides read TGCAGTGCTAGAGCTTCAGGGAACACCGGGGAGCTGTTTTTT. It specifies CSARASGNTGELFF.

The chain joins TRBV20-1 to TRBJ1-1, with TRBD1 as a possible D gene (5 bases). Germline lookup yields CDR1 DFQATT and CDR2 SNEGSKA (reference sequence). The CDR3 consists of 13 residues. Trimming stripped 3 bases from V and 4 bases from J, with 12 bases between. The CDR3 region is CSASGQLSTEAFF. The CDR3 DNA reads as TGCAGTGCTAGCGGACAACTGAGCACTGAAGCTTTCTTT.

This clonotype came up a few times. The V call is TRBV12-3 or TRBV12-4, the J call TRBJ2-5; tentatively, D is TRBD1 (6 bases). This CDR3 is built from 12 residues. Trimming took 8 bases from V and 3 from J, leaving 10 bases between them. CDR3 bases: TGTGCCAGCGCGAGACAGGAAGAGACCCAGTACTTC. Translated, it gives CASARQEETQYF.

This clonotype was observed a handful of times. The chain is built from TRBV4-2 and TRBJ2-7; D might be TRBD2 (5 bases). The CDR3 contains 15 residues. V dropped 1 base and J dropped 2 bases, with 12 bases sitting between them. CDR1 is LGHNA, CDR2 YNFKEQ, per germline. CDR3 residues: CASSQVVGEAYEQYF. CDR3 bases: TGTGCCAGCAGCCAAGTGGTGGGAGAAGCCTACGAGCAGTACTTC.

Here the CDR3 reads CASSPPRVRSYEQYF. The CDR3 coding sequence is TGTGCCAGCTCACCACCCCGGGTACGATCCTACGAGCAGTACTTC. This chain connects TRBV18 to TRBJ2-7, with unresolved D. Germline V lookup: CDR1 KGHSH, CDR2 LQKENI. The CDR3 is made up of 15 amino acids. V gave up 0 bases and J gave up 1 base, with 10 bases separating them.

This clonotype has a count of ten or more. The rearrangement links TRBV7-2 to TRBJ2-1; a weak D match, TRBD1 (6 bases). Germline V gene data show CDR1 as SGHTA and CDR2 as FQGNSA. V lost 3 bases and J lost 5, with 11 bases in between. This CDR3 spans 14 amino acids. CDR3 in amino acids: CASSFGTRNNEQFF. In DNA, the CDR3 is TGTGCCAGCAGCTTCGGGACACGCAACAATGAGCAGTTCTTC.

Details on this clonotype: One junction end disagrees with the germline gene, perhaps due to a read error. The CDR3 region has the DNA TGTGCCAGCAGCCTAGCCTTCGATACGCAGTATTTT. This encodes CASSLAFDTQYF. The rearrangement links TRBV7-2 to TRBJ2-3; TRBD2 might be the D (5 bases). Germline CDR1 and CDR2: SGHTA and FQGNSA. The CDR3 consists of 12 residues.

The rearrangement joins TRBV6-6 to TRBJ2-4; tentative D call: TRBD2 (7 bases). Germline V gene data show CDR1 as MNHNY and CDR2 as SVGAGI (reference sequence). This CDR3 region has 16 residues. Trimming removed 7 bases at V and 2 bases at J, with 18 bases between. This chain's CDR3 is CASIEGGALTKNIQYF. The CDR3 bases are TGTGCCAGCATCGAGGGGGGGGCTCTTACCAAAAACATTCAGTACTTC.

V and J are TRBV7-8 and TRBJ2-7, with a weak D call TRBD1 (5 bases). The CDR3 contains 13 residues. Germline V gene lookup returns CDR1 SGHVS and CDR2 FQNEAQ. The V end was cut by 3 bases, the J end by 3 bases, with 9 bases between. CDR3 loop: CASSLDTYYEQYF. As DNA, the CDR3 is TGTGCCAGCAGCTTGGACACATACTACGAGCAGTACTTC.

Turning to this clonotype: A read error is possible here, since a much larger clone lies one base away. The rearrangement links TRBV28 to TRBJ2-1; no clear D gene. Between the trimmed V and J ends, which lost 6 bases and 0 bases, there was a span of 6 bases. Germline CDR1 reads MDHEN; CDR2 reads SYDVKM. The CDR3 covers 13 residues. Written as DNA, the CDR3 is TGTGCCAGCAGGGCGAGCTCCTACAATGAGCAGTTCTTC. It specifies CASRASSYNEQFF.

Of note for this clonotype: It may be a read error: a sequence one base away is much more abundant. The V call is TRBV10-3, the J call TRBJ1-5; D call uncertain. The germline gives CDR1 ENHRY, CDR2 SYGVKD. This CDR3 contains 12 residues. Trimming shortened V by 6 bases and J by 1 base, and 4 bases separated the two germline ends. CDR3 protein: CAIRDSNQPQHF. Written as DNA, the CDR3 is TGTGCCATCAGGGACAGCAATCAGCCCCAGCATTTT.

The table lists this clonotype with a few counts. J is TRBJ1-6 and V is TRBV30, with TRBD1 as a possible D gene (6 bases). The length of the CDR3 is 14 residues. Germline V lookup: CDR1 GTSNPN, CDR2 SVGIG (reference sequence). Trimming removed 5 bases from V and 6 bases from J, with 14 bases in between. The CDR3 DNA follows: TGTGCCTGGGACCTTGGACAGACTAATTCACCCCTCCACTTT. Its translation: CAWDLGQTNSPLHF.

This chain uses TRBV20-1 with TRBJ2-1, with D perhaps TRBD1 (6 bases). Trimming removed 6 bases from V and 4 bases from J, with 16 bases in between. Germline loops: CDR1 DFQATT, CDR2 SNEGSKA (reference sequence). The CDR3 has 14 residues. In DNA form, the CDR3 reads TGCAGTGCAACAGGGTCTCTCGGGTACAATGAGCAGTTCTTC. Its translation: CSATGSLGYNEQFF.

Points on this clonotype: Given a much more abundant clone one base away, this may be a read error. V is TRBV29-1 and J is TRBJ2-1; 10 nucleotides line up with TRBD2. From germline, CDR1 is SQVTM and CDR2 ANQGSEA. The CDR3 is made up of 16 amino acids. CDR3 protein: CSVEGGLAGDYYEQFF. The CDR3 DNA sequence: TGCAGCGTTGAAGGTGGCCTAGCGGGAGACTACTATGAGCAGTTCTTC.

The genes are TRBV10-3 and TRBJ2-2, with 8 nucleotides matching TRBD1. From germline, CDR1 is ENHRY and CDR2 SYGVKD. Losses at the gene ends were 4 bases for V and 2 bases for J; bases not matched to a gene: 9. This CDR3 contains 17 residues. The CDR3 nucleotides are TGTGCCATCAGTGCCCCCAGGGGGCAGGAAAACACCGGGGAGCTGTTTTTT. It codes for CAISAPRGQENTGELFF.

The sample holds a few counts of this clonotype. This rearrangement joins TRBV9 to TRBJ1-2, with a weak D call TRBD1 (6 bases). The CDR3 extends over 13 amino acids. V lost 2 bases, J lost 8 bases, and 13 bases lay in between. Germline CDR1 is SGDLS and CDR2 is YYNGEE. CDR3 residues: CASSVTGFGGYTF. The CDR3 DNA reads TGTGCCAGCAGCGTCACAGGGTTTGGAGGCTACACCTTC.

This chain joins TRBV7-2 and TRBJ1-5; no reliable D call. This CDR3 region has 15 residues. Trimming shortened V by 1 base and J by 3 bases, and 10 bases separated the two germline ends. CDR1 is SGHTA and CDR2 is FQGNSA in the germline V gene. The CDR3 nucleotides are TGTGCCAGCAGCTTAGGTCAGGAGTTCAATCAGCCCCAGCATTTT. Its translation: CASSLGQEFNQPQHF. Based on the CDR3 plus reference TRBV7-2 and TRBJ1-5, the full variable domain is GAGVSQSPSNKVTEKGKDVELRCDPISGHTALYWYRQSLGQGLEFLIYFQGNSAPDKSGLPSDRFSAERTGGSVSTLTIQRTQQEDSAVYLCASSLGQEFNQPQHFGDGTRLSIL.

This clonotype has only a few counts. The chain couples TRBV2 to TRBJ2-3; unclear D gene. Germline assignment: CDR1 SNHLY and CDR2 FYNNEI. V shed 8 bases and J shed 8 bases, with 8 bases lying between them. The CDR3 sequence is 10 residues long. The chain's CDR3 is CASLAATQYF. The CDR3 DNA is TGTGCCAGCTTGGCGGCTACGCAGTATTTT.

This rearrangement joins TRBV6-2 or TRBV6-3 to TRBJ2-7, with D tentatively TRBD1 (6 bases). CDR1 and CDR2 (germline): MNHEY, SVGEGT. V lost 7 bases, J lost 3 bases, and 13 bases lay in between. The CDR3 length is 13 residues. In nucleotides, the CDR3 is TGTGCCAGCACCAGGACAGCCTTCTACGAGCAGTACTTC. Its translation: CASTRTAFYEQYF.

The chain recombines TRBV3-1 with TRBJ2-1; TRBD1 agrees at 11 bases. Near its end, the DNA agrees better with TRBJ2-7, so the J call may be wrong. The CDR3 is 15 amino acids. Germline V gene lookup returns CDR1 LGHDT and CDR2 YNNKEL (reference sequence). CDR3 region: CASSLPDRGHNEQYF. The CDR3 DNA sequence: TGTGCCAGCAGCCTTCCGGACAGGGGGCACAATGAGCAGTACTTC.

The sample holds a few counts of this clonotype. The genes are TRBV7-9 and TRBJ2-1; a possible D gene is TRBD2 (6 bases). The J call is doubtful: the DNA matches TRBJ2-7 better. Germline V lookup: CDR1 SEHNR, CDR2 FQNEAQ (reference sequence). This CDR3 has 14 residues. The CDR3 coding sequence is TGTGCCAGCCTCTTCCATACTAGCTACAATGAGCAGTACTTC. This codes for CASLFHTSYNEQYF.

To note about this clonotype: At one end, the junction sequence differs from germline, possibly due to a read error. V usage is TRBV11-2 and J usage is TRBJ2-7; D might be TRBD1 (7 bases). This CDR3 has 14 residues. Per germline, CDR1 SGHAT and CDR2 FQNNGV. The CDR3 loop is CTSSSQGGFYEQYF. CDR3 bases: TGTACCAGCAGCTCCCAGGGGGGCTTTTACGAGCAGTACTTC.

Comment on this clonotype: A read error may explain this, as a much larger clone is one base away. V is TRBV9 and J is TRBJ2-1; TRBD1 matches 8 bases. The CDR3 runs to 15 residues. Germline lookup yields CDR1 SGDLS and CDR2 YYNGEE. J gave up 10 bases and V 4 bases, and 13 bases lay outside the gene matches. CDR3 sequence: CASSSPDRGLHEQFF. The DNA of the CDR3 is TGTGCCAGCAGCTCTCCCGACAGGGGCCTACACGAGCAGTTCTTC.

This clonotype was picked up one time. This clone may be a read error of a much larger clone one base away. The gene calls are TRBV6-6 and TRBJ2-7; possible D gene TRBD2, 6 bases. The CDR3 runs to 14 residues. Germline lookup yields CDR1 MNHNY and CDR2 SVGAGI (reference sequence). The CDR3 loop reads CASTPGGNSYERYF. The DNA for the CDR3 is TGTGCCAGTACTCCTGGAGGGAACTCCTACGAGCGGTACTTC.

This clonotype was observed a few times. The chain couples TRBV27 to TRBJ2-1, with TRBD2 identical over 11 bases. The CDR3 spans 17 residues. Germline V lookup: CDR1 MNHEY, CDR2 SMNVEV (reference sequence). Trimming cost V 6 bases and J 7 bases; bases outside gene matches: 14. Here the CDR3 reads CASSPPLAGGPDNEQFF. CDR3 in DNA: TGTGCCAGCAGCCCCCCCTTAGCGGGAGGGCCCGATAATGAGCAGTTCTTC.

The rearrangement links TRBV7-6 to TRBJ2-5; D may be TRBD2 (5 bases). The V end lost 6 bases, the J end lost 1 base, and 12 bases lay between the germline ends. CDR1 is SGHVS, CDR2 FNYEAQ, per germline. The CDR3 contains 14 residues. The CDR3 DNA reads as TGTGCCAGCAGAAGGGTGGAGGCCCAAGAGACCCAGTACTTC. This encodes CASRRVEAQETQYF.

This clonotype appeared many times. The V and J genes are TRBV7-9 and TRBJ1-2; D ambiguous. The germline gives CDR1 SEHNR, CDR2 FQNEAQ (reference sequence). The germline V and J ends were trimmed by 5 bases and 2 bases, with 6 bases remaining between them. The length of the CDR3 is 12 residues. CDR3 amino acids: CASSRENYGYTF. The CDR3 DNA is TGTGCCAGCAGCAGGGAGAACTATGGCTACACCTTC.

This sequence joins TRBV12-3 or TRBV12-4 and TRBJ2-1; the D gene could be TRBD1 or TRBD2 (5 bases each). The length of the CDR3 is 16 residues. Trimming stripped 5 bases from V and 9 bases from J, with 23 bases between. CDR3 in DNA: TGTGCCAGCAGTCCTACTTCCGGGACCAGAGATGGTGAGCAGTTCTTC. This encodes CASSPTSGTRDGEQFF.